This passage covers 15 T cell receptor beta chains from one sample sequenced in a study of blood T cell repertoires in COVID-19. Assay: immunoSEQ multiplex PCR; the TCRdb copy retains only in-frame clones and omits some. The sample has a few hundred thousand clones, approximately 77% seen once. The sample consisted of peripheral blood. The receptors here all came from a human donor with acute or convalescent COVID-19. The donor label of this sample is uncertain.

The V and J genes are TRBV7-2 and TRBJ2-7; 11 bases match TRBD1. The CDR3 has 14 amino acids. V gave up 5 bases and J gave up 13 bases; unmatched junction bases: 13. Germline V lookup: CDR1 SGHTA, CDR2 FQGNSA. The CDR3 DNA is TGTGCCAGCAGCCTGATGGACAGGGGGCCTCCGGGATACTTC. This gives the protein CASSLMDRGPPGYF.

This clone was observed once. The gene calls are TRBV9 and TRBJ2-1; TRBD1 is a possible D gene (6 bases). The germline V gene encodes CDR1 SGDLS and CDR2 YYNGEE. V dropped 1 base and J dropped 3 bases, with 11 bases sitting between them. CDR3 length: 15 amino acids. The CDR3 region has the DNA TGTGCCAGCAGCGTACCGAGACAGGACTACAATGAGCAGTTCTTC. This codes for CASSVPRQDYNEQFF.

The J gene is TRBJ2-7, the V gene TRBV2; possible D gene TRBD2, 6 bases. With 10 bases removed from V and 0 bases from J, the gap between germline ends came to 10 bases. Germline V lookup: CDR1 SNHLY, CDR2 FYNNEI. The CDR3 sequence is 12 residues long. The CDR3 DNA reads TGTGCCATCAAGGGACTCTCCTACGAGCAGTACTTC. Its translation is CAIKGLSYEQYF.

The chain uses TRBV27 and TRBJ1-6; the match to TRBD1 covers 8 bases. Unmatched junction bases numbered 8, after V lost 7 bases and J lost 9 bases. The CDR3 is 14 amino acids. Germline CDR1 MNHEY, CDR2 SMNVEV (reference sequence). The CDR3: CASTRGTGGSPLHF. The DNA of the CDR3 is TGTGCCAGCACTAGAGGGACAGGAGGTTCACCCCTCCACTTT.

The rearrangement joins TRBV19 to TRBJ2-1; no clear D gene. The germline V and J ends were trimmed by 7 bases and 4 bases, with 14 bases remaining between them. The CDR3 spans 14 residues. Germline loops: CDR1 LNHDA, CDR2 SQIVND (reference sequence). The DNA for the CDR3 is TGTGCCAGTAAGCTTTCGGTGTCTTACAATGAGCAGTTCTTC. Amino acids: CASKLSVSYNEQFF.

The chain couples TRBV2 to TRBJ1-5; D is unresolved. V lost 3 bases and J 0 bases, leaving 6 bases between the germline ends. The CDR3 has 14 amino acids. In germline, CDR1 is SNHLY, CDR2 FYNNEI. CDR3 in DNA: TGTGCCAGCAGTGAGGGAGGTAGCAATCAGCCCCAGCATTTT. Residues: CASSEGGSNQPQHF.

This chain joins TRBV12-3 or TRBV12-4 and TRBJ1-2; tentatively, D is TRBD1 (6 bases). The V end was cut by 5 bases, the J end by 7 bases, with 14 bases between. The CDR3 extends over 13 amino acids. In DNA, the CDR3 is TGTGCCAGCAGTGTACAGGGCCTGGGTGGCTACACCTTC. Translation gives CASSVQGLGGYTF.

The chain couples TRBV5-8 to TRBJ2-7; D may be TRBD2 (6 bases). CDR1 and CDR2 from the germline V gene are SGHTS and YDEGEE. Between the trimmed V and J ends, which lost 2 bases and 3 bases, there was a span of 15 bases. This CDR3 region has 15 residues. DNA for the CDR3: TGTGCCAGCAGCTTCGGGGGTGGGCTAAACTACGAGCAGTACTTC. Translating it yields CASSFGGGLNYEQYF.

The V gene is TRBV5-1, the J gene TRBJ1-6; TRBD1 aligns across 7 bases. Germline V CDR1 and CDR2: SGHRS, YFSETQ. The CDR3 extends over 18 amino acids. V shed 3 bases, J shed 0 bases, and the junction held 9 bases outside the gene matches. CDR3 sequence (DNA): TGCGCCAGCAGCTCGAGGGACAGCCTTAGCTCCTATAATTCACCCCTCCACTTT. It translates to CASSSRDSLSSYNSPLHF.

For the CDR3, the DNA is TGTGCCAGCAGCCAAGCCCATAGCGGGGGGGAAGAGACCCAGTACTTC. It encodes CASSQAHSGGEETQYF. The chain links TRBV4-2 to TRBJ2-5; the match to TRBD2 covers 11 bases. The CDR3 covers 16 residues. With 1 base clipped from V and 3 bases from J, the junction kept 4 bases outside the gene matches. In germline, CDR1 is LGHNA, CDR2 YNFKEQ.

The chain joins TRBV30 to TRBJ2-5; D uncertain. Germline CDR1 reads GTSNPN; CDR2 reads SVGIG (reference sequence). This CDR3 is 13 amino acids long. Trimming shortened V by 2 bases and J by 1 base, and 8 bases separated the two germline ends. This CDR3 is CAWSSNSQETQYF. The CDR3 DNA sequence: TGTGCCTGGAGTAGTAACAGCCAAGAGACCCAGTACTTC.

CDR3 protein: CASSWNRGENQPQHF. For the CDR3, the DNA is TGTGCCAGCAGTTGGAACAGGGGTGAGAATCAGCCCCAGCATTTT. The chain recombines TRBV6-5 with TRBJ1-5, with TRBD1 identical over 7 bases. The CDR3 spans 15 residues. Germline assignment: CDR1 MNHEY and CDR2 SVGAGI. Trimming took 4 bases from V and 4 from J; bases not matched to a gene: 7.

This clone was counted a single time. The V call is TRBV7-9, the J call TRBJ2-3, with 7 bases aligning to TRBD2. V shed 6 bases and J 1 base; nucleotides not matched to a gene: 4. The germline gives CDR1 SEHNR, CDR2 FQNEAQ (reference sequence). This CDR3 contains 14 residues. This CDR3 is CASRLARGTDTQYF. For the CDR3, the DNA is TGTGCCAGCAGACTAGCGAGGGGCACAGATACGCAGTATTTT.

Here the CDR3 reads CATDAGADRTYGYTF. CDR3 nucleotide sequence: TGTGCCACTGACGCAGGGGCAGACCGAACCTATGGCTACACCTTC. The chain couples TRBV7-9 to TRBJ1-2; weak D call: TRBD1 (6 bases). Germline V gene sequence: CDR1 SEHNR, CDR2 FQNEAQ (reference sequence). The V end lost 10 bases, the J end lost 4 bases, and 22 bases lay between the germline ends. There are 15 residues in the CDR3.

The chain carries TRBV7-9 and TRBJ1-1; D unclear. Germline CDR1 and CDR2: SEHNR and FQNEAQ (reference sequence). The ends were cut back, 2 bases at V and 1 base at J, with 8 bases in the middle. This CDR3 is 14 amino acids long. CDR3 sequence (DNA): TGTGCCAGCAGCTTATTAGCGGGGAACACTGAAGCTTTCTTT. Its protein is CASSLLAGNTEAFF.